The 9 T cell receptor beta chains given below trace back to one sample, sequenced in a study of T-cell reconstitution after alpha-beta-depleted transplantation in children. Construction of the TCRbeta library involved unique molecular identifiers. TCRdb re-called the PCR reads with MiXCR, one entry per CDR3 protein. The table includes about 340,000 distinct CDR3 sequences, about an eighth detected once. The source material was PBMCs, sampled from the stem cell graft. These receptors came from a human donor who donated a stem cell graft to a child with Fanconi anemia.

V gene TRBV19 combines with J gene TRBJ1-5; D remains unclear. Trimming left V 5 bases short and J 4 bases short, with 9 bases between. The germline CDR1 and CDR2 sequences are LNHDA and SQIVND (reference sequence). This CDR3 is built from 13 residues. CDR3 sequence (DNA): TGTGCCAGTAGTGACATCCTGAATCAGCCCCAGCATTTT. This sequence encodes CASSDILNQPQHF.

The count of this clonotype is one. The rearrangement joins TRBV7-9 to TRBJ1-2; 8 nucleotides align to TRBD1. The CDR3 has 15 amino acids. After removal of 1 base from V and 6 bases from J, the junction contained 7 bases not matched to a gene. The germline V gene encodes CDR1 SEHNR and CDR2 FQNEAQ (reference sequence). CDR3 in amino acids: CASSLDGSGGNGYTF. In DNA, the CDR3 is TGTGCCAGCAGCTTAGACGGATCAGGGGGCAATGGCTACACCTTC. The whole variable domain, remainder taken from reference TRBV7-9 and TRBJ1-2, is DTGVSQNPRHKITKRGQNVTFRCDPISEHNRLYWYRQTLGQGPEFLTYFQNEAQLEKSRLLSDRFSAERPKGSFSTLEIQRTEQGDSAMYLCASSLDGSGGNGYTFGSGTRLTVV.

This rearrangement joins TRBV10-2 to TRBJ2-2, with TRBD2 matching over 8 bases. This CDR3 is built from 16 residues. The germline CDR1 and CDR2 sequences are WSHSY and SAAADI. The junction had 6 bases not matched to a gene; V was cut back by 6 bases and J by 0 bases. The CDR3, as DNA: TGCGCCAGCAGCGCCCTAGCGGGTGCGAACACCGGGGAGCTGTTTTTT. Encoded protein: CASSALAGANTGELFF.

This clonotype came up many times. The gene calls are TRBV11-1 and TRBJ2-3; 7 positions agree with TRBD1. Germline loops: CDR1 SGHAT, CDR2 FQDESV (reference sequence). This CDR3 region has 13 residues. With 5 bases clipped from V and 5 bases from J, the junction kept 4 bases outside the gene matches. CDR3 sequence: CASSDRARDTQYF. For the CDR3, the DNA is TGTGCCAGCAGCGACAGGGCTCGAGATACGCAGTATTTT.

This clonotype showed up many times. The genes are TRBV20-1 and TRBJ2-1; 7 bases are a match to TRBD2. The CDR3 has 11 residues. J gave up 9 bases and V 5 bases, and 4 bases lay outside the gene matches. CDR1 and CDR2 (germline): DFQATT, SNEGSKA (reference sequence). The chain's CDR3 is CSAQRGTEQFF. The CDR3 bases are TGCAGTGCTCAGCGGGGTACTGAGCAGTTCTTC.

This clonotype was seen a few times. V gene TRBV5-1 combines with J gene TRBJ1-1; D ambiguous. The CDR3 covers 14 residues. V was clipped by 7 bases and J by 0 bases, with 13 bases between them. From germline, CDR1 is SGHRS and CDR2 YFSETQ. CDR3 protein: CASRSTPMNTEAFF. CDR3 DNA: TGCGCCAGCCGATCAACACCGATGAACACTGAAGCTTTCTTT. Together with reference TRBV5-1 and TRBJ1-1, the CDR3 gives the full variable domain: KAGVTQTPRYLIKTRGQQVTLSCSPISGHRSVSWYQQTPGQGLQFLFEYFSETQRNKGNFPGRFSGRQFSNSRSEMNVSTLELGDSALYLCASRSTPMNTEAFFGQGTRLTVV.

This clonotype was observed a few times. The chain employs TRBV5-6 and TRBJ1-2, with 7 bases identical to TRBD1. J lost 7 bases, V lost 7 bases, and 10 bases had no gene match. The germline CDR1 and CDR2 sequences are SGHDT and YYEEEE. CDR3 size: 13 residues. CDR3 in amino acids: CASERDRGFGYTF. The CDR3 DNA is TGTGCCAGCGAGCGGGACAGAGGCTTTGGCTACACCTTC. The full variable domain, rest sourced from reference TRBV5-6 and TRBJ1-2, is DAGVTQSPTHLIKTRGQQVTLRCSPKSGHDTVSWYQQALGQGPQFIFQYYEEEERQRGNFPDRFSGHQFPNYSSELNVNALLLGDSALYLCASERDRGFGYTFGSGTRLTVV.

In this sample, this clonotype turned up a few times. The chain uses TRBV5-1 and TRBJ2-6, with D perhaps TRBD2 (5 bases). Germline-derived CDR1 and CDR2 are SGHRS and YFSETQ. The V end was cut by 1 base, the J end by 2 bases, with 10 bases between. The length of the CDR3 is 16 residues. CDR3 sequence: CASSLNSGTGANVLTF. CDR3 bases: TGCGCCAGCAGCTTGAATTCGGGGACTGGGGCCAACGTCCTGACTTTC.

Here the CDR3 reads CASSGPTGDYEQYF. CDR3 DNA sequence: TGTGCCAGCTCTGGGCCGACAGGGGACTACGAGCAGTACTTC. The gene calls are TRBV18 and TRBJ2-7; TRBD1 matches 8 bases. The trim removed 6 bases at V and 3 bases at J, leaving 7 bases unmatched. The CDR3 sequence is 14 residues long. The V gene's germline CDR1 is KGHSH and CDR2 LQKENI.